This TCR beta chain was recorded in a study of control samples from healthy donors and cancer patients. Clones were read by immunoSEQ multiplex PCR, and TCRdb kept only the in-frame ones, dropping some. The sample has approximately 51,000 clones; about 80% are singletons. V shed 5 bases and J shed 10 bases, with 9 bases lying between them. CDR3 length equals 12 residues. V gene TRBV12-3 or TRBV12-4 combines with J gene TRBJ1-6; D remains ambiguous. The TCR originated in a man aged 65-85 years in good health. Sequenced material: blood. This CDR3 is CASSALGSPLHF. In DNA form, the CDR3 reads TGTGCCAGCAGTGCCCTAGGATCACCCCTCCACTTT.